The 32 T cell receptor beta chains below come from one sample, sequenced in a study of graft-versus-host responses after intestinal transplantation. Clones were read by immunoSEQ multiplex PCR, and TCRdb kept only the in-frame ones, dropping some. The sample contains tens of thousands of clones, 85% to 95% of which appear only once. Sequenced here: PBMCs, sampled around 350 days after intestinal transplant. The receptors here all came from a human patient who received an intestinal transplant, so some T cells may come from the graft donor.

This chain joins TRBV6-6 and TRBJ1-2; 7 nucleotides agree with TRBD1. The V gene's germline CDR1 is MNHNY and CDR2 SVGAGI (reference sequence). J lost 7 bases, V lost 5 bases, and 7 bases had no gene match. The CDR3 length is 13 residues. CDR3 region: CASSAQGTGGYTF. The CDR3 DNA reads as TGTGCCAGCAGTGCACAGGGGACGGGTGGCTACACCTTC.

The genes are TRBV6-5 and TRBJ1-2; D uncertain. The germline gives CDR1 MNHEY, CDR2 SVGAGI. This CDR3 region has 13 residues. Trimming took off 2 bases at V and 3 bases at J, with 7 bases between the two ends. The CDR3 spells CASSYGGYYGYTF. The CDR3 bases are TGTGCCAGCAGTTACGGAGGGTACTATGGCTACACCTTC.

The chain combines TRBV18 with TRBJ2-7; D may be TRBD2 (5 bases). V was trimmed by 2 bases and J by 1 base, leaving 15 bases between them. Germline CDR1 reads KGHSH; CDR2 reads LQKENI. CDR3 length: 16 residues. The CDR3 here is CASSPLRAEGSYEQYF. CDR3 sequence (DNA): TGTGCCAGCTCACCATTACGGGCCGAGGGTTCCTACGAGCAGTACTTC.

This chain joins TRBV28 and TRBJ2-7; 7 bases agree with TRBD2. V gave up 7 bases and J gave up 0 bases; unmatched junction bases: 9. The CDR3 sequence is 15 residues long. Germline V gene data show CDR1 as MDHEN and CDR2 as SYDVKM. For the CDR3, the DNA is TGTGCCAGCACCCCTAATCGGGGGGTCTCCTACGAGCAGTACTTC. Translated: CASTPNRGVSYEQYF.

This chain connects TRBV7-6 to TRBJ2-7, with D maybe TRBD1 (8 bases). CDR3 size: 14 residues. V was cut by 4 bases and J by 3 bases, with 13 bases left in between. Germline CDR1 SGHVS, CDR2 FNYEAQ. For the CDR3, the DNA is TGTGCCAGCAGCTCACAGGGGGAGGGCTACGAGCAGTACTTC. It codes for CASSSQGEGYEQYF.

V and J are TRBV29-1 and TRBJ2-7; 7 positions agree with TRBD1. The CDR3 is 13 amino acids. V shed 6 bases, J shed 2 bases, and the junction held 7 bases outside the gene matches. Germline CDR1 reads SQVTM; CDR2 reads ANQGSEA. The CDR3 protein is CSVGQVLTYEQYF. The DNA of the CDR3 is TGCAGCGTAGGACAGGTCCTTACCTACGAGCAGTACTTC.

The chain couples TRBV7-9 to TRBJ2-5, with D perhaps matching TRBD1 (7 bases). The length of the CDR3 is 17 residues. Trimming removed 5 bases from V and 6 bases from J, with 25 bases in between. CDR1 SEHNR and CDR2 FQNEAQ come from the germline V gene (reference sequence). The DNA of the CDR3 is TGTGCCAGCAGCCCAGCGGGCACAGGGGCTAACAATCAGACCCAGTACTTC. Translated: CASSPAGTGANNQTQYF.

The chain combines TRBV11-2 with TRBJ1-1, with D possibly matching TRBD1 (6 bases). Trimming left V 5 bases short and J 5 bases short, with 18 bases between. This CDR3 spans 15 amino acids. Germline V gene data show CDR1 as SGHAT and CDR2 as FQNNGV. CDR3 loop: CASSLGGAGATEAFF. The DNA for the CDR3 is TGTGCCAGCAGCCTAGGGGGGGCAGGGGCGACTGAAGCTTTCTTT.

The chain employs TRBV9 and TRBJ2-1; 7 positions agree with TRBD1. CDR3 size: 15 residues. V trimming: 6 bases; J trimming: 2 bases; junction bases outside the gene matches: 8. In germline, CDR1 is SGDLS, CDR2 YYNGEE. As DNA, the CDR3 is TGTGCCAGCAACTCGAAGGGGGCAACCTACAATGAGCAGTTCTTC. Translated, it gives CASNSKGATYNEQFF.

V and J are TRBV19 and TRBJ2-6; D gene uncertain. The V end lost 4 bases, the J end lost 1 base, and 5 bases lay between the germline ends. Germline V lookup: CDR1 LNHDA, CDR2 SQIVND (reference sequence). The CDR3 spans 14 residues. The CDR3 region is CASSTYSGANVLTF. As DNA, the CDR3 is TGTGCCAGTAGTACCTATTCTGGGGCCAACGTCCTGACTTTC.

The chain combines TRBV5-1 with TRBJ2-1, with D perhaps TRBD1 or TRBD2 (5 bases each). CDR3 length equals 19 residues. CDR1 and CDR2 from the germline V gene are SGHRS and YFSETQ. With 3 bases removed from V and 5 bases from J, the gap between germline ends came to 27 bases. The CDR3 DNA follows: TGCGCCAGCAGCTCCATTCGTGGGGACCGGGCAAACGCAGACAATGAGCAGTTCTTC. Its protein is CASSSIRGDRANADNEQFF.

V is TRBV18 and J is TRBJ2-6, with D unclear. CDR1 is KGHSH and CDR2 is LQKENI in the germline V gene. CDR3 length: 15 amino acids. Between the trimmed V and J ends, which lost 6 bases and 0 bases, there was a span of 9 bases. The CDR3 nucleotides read TGTGCCAGCTCCCCGCGGAGCTCTGGGGCCAACGTCCTGACTTTC. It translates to CASSPRSSGANVLTF. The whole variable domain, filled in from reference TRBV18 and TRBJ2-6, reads NAGVMQNPRHLVRRRGQEARLRCSPMKGHSHVYWYRQLPEEGLKFMVYLQKENIIDESGMPKERFSAEFPKEGPSILRIQQVVRGDSAAYFCASSPRSSGANVLTFGAGSRLTVL.

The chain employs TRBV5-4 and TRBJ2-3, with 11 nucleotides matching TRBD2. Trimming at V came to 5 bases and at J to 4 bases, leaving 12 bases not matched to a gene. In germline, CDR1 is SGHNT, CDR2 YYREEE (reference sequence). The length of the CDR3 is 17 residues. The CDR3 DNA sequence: TGTGCCAGCAGGACTAGACTAGCGGGAATGGACGCAGATACGCAGTATTTT. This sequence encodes CASRTRLAGMDADTQYF. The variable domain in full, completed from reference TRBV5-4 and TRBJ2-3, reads ETGVTQSPTHLIKTRGQQVTLRCSSQSGHNTVSWYQQALGQGPQFIFQYYREEENGRGNFPPRFSGLQFPNYSSELNVNALELDDSALYLCASRTRLAGMDADTQYFGPGTRLTVL.

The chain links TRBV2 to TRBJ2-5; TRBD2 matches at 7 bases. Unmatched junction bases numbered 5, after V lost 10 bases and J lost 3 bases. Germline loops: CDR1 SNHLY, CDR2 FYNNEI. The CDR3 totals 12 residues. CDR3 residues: CATSRGEETQYF. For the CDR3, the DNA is TGTGCCACCTCACGGGGGGAAGAGACCCAGTACTTC.

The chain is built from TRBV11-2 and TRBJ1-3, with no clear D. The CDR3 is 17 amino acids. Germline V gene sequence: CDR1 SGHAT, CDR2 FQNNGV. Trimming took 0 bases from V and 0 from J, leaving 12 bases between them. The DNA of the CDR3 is TGTGCCAGCAGCTTAGATCTGAGGGTAGACTCTGGAAACACCATATATTTT. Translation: CASSLDLRVDSGNTIYF.

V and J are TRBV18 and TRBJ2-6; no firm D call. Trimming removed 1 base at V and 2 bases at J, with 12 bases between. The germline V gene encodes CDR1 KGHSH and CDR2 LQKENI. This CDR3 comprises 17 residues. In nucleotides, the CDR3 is TGTGCCAGCTCACCACAGGACCTACTTACTGGGGCCAACGTCCTGACTTTC. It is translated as CASSPQDLLTGANVLTF.

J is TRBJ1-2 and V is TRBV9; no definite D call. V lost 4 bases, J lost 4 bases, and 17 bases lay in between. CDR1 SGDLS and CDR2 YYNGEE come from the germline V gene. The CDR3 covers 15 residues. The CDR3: CASSPRIASPYGYTF. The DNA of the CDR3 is TGTGCCAGCAGCCCCAGGATCGCCTCCCCCTATGGCTACACCTTC.

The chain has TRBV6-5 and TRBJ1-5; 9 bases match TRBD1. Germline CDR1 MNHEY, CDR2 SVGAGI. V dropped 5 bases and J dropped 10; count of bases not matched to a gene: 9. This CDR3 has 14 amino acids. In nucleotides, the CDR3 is TGTGCCAGCAGTCCAAGACAGGGGGGGGAACCCCAGCATTTT. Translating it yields CASSPRQGGEPQHF.

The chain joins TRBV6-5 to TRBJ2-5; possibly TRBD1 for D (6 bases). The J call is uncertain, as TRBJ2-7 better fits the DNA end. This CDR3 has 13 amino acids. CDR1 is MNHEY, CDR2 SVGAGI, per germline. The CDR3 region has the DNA TGTGCCAGCAGCCTCGGACAGACCTACGAGCAGTACTTC. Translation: CASSLGQTYEQYF.

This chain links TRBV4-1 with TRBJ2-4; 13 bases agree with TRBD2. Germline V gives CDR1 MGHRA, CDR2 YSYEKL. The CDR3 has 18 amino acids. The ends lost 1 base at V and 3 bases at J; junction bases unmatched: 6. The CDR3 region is CASSQAGLAGRFKNIQYF. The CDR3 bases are TGCGCCAGCAGCCAAGCGGGACTAGCGGGGCGATTCAAAAACATTCAGTACTTC.

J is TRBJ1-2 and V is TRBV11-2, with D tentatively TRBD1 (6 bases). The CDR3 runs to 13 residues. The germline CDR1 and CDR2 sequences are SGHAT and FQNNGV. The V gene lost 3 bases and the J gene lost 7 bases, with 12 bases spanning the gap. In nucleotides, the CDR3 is TGTGCCAGCAGCTTGGGGGGGGCTGGTGGCTACACCTTC. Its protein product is CASSLGGAGGYTF.

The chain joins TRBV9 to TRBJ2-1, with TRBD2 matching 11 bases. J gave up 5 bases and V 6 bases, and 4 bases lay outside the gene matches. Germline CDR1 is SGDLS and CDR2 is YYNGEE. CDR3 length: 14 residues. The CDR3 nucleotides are TGTGCCAGCACCGGGACTAGCGGAGACAATGAGCAGTTCTTC. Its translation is CASTGTSGDNEQFF. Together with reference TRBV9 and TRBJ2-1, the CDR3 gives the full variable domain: DSGVTQTPKHLITATGQRVTLRCSPRSGDLSVYWYQQSLDQGLQFLIQYYNGEERAKGNILERFSAQQFPDLHSELNLSSLELGDSALYFCASTGTSGDNEQFFGPGTRLTVL.

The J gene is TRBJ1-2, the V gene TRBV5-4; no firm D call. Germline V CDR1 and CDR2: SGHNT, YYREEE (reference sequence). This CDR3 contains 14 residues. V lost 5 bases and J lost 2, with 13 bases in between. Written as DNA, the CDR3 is TGTGCCAGCAGTGGGAGAATGGGGAACTATGGCTACACCTTC. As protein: CASSGRMGNYGYTF.

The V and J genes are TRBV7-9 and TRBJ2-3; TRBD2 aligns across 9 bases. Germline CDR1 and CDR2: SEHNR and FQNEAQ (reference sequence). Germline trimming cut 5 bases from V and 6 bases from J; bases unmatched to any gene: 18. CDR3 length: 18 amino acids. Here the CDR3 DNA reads TGTGCCAGCAGCCTAACACCGGGCGGGAGGGGGTTCTCGGATACGCAGTATTTT. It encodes CASSLTPGGRGFSDTQYF.

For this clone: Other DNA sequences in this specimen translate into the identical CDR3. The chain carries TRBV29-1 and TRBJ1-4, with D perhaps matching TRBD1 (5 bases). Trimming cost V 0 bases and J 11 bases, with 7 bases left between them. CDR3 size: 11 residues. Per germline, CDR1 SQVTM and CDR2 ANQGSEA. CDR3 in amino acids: CSVEEGEKLFF. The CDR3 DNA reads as TGCAGCGTTGAAGAAGGGGAGAAACTGTTTTTT.

CDR3 sequence reads: CASSLRSARSYEQYF. The CDR3, as DNA: TGTGCCAGCAGTTTAAGGTCAGCAAGATCCTACGAGCAGTACTTC. V and J are TRBV27 and TRBJ2-7; D ambiguous. Germline V lookup: CDR1 MNHEY, CDR2 SMNVEV (reference sequence). There are 15 residues in the CDR3. Trimming left V 2 bases short and J 1 base short, with 12 bases between.

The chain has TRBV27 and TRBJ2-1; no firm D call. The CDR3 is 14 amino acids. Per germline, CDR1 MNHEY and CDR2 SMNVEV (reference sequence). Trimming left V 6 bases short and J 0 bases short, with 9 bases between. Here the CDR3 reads CASRTLSSYNEQFF. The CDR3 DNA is TGTGCCAGCAGGACTCTGAGCTCCTACAATGAGCAGTTCTTC.

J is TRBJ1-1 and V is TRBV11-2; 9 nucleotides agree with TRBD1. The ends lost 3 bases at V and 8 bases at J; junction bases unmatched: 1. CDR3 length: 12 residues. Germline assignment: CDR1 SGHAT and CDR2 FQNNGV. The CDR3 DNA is TGTGCCAGCAGCTTCGACAGGGGGGAAGCTTTCTTT. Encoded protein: CASSFDRGEAFF.

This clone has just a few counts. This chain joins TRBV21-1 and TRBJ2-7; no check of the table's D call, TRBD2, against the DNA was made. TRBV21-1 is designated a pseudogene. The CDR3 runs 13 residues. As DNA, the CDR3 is TGTGCCAGCAGCAACGAGAGCTCCTACGAGCAGTACTTC. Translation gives CASSNESSYEQYF.

This CDR3 reads CASSVAQGRETQYF. The CDR3 DNA sequence: TGTGCCAGCAGTGTAGCGCAGGGGAGGGAGACCCAGTACTTC. The rearrangement links TRBV2 to TRBJ2-5; D could derive from TRBD1 or TRBD2 (6 bases each). The CDR3 has 14 residues. Trimming stripped 4 bases from V and 5 bases from J, with 14 bases between. Per the germline V gene, CDR1 is SNHLY and CDR2 is FYNNEI. Full variable domain (missing parts from reference TRBV2 and TRBJ2-5): EPEVTQTPSHQVTQMGQEVILRCVPISNHLYFYWYRQILGQKVEFLVSFYNNEISEKSEIFDDQFSVERPDGSNFTLKIRSTKLEDSAMYFCASSVAQGRETQYFGPGTRLLVL.

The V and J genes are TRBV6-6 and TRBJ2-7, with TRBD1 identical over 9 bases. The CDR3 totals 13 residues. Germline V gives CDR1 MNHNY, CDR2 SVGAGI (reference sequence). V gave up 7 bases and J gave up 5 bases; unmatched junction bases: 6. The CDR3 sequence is CASKPGQGHEQYF. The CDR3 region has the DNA TGTGCCAGCAAACCGGGACAGGGCCACGAGCAGTACTTC.

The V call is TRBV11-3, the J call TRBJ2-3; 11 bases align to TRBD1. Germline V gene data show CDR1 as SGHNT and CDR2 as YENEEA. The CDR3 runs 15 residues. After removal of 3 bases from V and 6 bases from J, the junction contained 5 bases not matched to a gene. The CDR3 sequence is CASSLQGQGADTQYF. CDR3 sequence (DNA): TGTGCCAGCAGCTTGCAAGGACAGGGGGCTGATACGCAGTATTTT.